The present T cell receptor beta chain was sequenced within a study of blood T cell repertoires in COVID-19. Across the whole study: PBMCs, B-cell-depleted T cells, or T cells provided the cDNA or gDNA that made up the material.

TCRdb's table, derived via immunoSEQ multiplex PCR, lists solely in-frame clones and lacks some. The repertoire has about 480,000 clones, 88% of them found once; the top ten carry roughly 1.9%. Clinical histories supplied by participants themselves formed the basis of cohort assignment. V gave up 4 bases and J gave up 7 bases; unmatched junction bases: 21. Germline V gives CDR1 SGHVS, CDR2 FQNEAQ. CDR3 length equals 18 residues. The receptor's source is a woman in her forties who had recovered from COVID-19. Sequenced sample: PBMCs or T cells enriched from blood (not recorded which). V and J are TRBV7-8 and TRBJ1-2, with TRBD1 matching 7 bases. The CDR3 here is CASSSYRDSGKGVSGYTF. The CDR3 DNA follows: TGTGCCAGCAGCTCTTACCGGGACAGTGGCAAAGGGGTCTCTGGCTACACCTTC.